These T cell receptor beta chains were read from a single sample in a study of cytomegalovirus exposure and HLA in healthy donors. Libraries were prepared by immunoSEQ multiplex PCR; TCRdb keeps only in-frame clonotypes and omits some of them. Of around 150,000 clones in the sample, 70% to 85% were seen once. The sequencing sample was made of PBMCs. The origin of the receptors is a man under 40 in good health and CMV-seropositive. Each CDR3 is given with its conserved first and last residue. Fields, in order: CDR3 protein, CDR3 DNA, V gene, D gene, J gene, clone size. The D gene is left open where the match is weak. Not every row has a clone size; where given, it reads once, few, many or a size class.

CASSPAPGQGREPQHF | TGTGCCAGCAGCCCCGCCCCCGGGCAGGGGAGGGAGCCCCAGCATTTT | TRBV7-8 | - | TRBJ1-5 | -
CASSKNRGGYTF | TGTGCCAGCAGTAAAAACAGGGGTGGCTACACCTTC | TRBV7-9 | TRBD1 | TRBJ1-2 | few
CAISESTRDNPYEQYF | TGTGCCATCAGTGAGTCGACTCGGGACAACCCTTACGAGCAGTACTTC | TRBV10-3 | - | TRBJ2-7 | -
CASSLGGGSVDTQYF | TGTGCCAGCAGCTTAGGGGGCGGATCGGTGGATACGCAGTATTTT | TRBV7-2 | - | TRBJ2-3 | few
CAISESAGGADTQYF | TGTGCCATCAGTGAGTCTGCGGGGGGGGCCGATACGCAGTATTTT | TRBV10-3 | TRBD2 | TRBJ2-3 | once
CASSLGTSGDQETQYF | TGTGCCAGCAGCTTGGGGACTAGCGGGGACCAAGAGACCCAGTACTTC | TRBV5-4 | TRBD2 | TRBJ2-5 | -
CASSLELAEDTQYF | TGTGCCAGCAGCTTAGAACTAGCGGAAGATACGCAGTATTTT | TRBV7-2 | TRBD2 | TRBJ2-3 | -
CASSSGLVSTDTQYF | TGTGCCAGCAGCTCCGGGTTGGTCAGCACAGATACGCAGTATTTT | TRBV5-8 | - | TRBJ2-3 | -
CASRQGAQNTGELFF | TGCGCCAGCAGACAGGGGGCTCAGAACACCGGGGAGCTGTTTTTT | TRBV5-1 | TRBD1 | TRBJ2-2 | few
CASPGQKNTGELFF | TGTGCCTCCCCGGGACAGAAGAACACCGGGGAGCTGTTTTTT | TRBV30 | TRBD1 | TRBJ2-2 | -
CASSDPNGGYQPQHF | TGTGCCAGCAGTGACCCTAACGGGGGATATCAGCCCCAGCATTTT | TRBV2 | - | TRBJ1-5 | -
CASSTGTVKNTEAFF | TGTGCCAGCTCTACCGGGACAGTCAAGAACACTGAAGCTTTCTTT | TRBV18 | TRBD1 | TRBJ1-1 | -
CASSPSGSYEQYF | TGTGCCAGCTCACCAAGCGGGTCCTACGAGCAGTACTTC | TRBV18 | - | TRBJ2-7 | -
CASSAGENQETQYF | TGTGCCAGCTCCGCCGGGGAAAATCAAGAGACCCAGTACTTC | TRBV9 | - | TRBJ2-5 | few
CASSFHRGGNTEAFF | TGTGCCAGCAGCTTCCACAGGGGTGGGAACACTGAAGCTTTCTTT | TRBV7-2 | TRBD1 | TRBJ1-1 | once
CSVLGRQGSYNEQFF | TGCAGCGTGCTAGGCAGGCAGGGGAGTTACAATGAGCAGTTCTTC | TRBV29-1 | - | TRBJ2-1 | -
CASSERQGDGELFF | TGTGCCAGCAGTGAAAGGCAGGGGGACGGGGAGCTGTTTTTT | TRBV2 | TRBD1 | TRBJ2-2 | -
CASSFREGVETQYF | TGTGCCAGCAGCTTTCGAGAGGGGGTAGAGACCCAGTACTTC | TRBV7-3 | - | TRBJ2-5 | -
CASSLDGDFYTDTQYF | TGCGCCAGCAGCTTGGACGGGGACTTCTACACAGATACGCAGTATTTT | TRBV5-1 | - | TRBJ2-3 | -
CAISDSYEQYF | TGTGCCATCAGTGACAGCTACGAGCAGTACTTC | TRBV10-3 | - | TRBJ2-7 | -
CASSLRGGPSYEQYF | TGTGCCAGCAGTTTACGGGGGGGACCCTCCTACGAGCAGTACTTC | TRBV27 | TRBD2 | TRBJ2-7 | -
CASSYSRGGGYTF | TGTGCCAGCAGTTACTCTAGGGGGGGCGGCTACACCTTC | TRBV6-5 | - | TRBJ1-2 | -
CASSPPGRSSYNEQFF | TGTGCCAGCAGCCCGCCAGGGCGGAGCTCCTACAATGAGCAGTTCTTC | TRBV14 | - | TRBJ2-1 | -
CATSSGGPGQGAYNEQFF | TGTGCCACCAGCAGCGGAGGCCCGGGACAGGGGGCTTACAATGAGCAGTTCTTC | TRBV15 | TRBD1 | TRBJ2-1 | -
CASGRAGLHYNATQYF | TGTGCTAGTGGTAGAGCCGGACTACACTATAATGCAACCCAGTACTTC | TRBV12-5 | - | TRBJ2-5 | -
CASSQLLRDRGAGELFF | TGCGCCAGCAGCCAACTTCTCCGGGACAGGGGGGCCGGGGAGCTGTTTTTT | TRBV4-1 | TRBD1 | TRBJ2-2 | -
CAWSRDREEKLFF | TGTGCCTGGAGCCGGGACAGGGAGGAAAAACTGTTTTTT | TRBV30 | TRBD1 | TRBJ1-4 | -
CASKRGIDTQYF | TGTGCCAGCAAGAGAGGGATAGATACGCAGTATTTT | TRBV6-1 | - | TRBJ2-3 | -
CASSQPNQGSKNIQYF | TGCGCCAGCAGCCAACCGAACCAGGGTTCCAAAAACATTCAGTACTTC | TRBV4-1 | - | TRBJ2-4 | -
CASSFPGSVEQYF | TGTGCCAGCAGCTTCCCAGGGTCTGTCGAGCAGTACTTC | TRBV7-9 | - | TRBJ2-7 | -
CASSTTGINEKLFF | TGTGCCAGCAGTACGACAGGCATTAATGAAAAACTGTTTTTT | TRBV28 | - | TRBJ1-4 | -
CASAGAKDTQYF | TGTGCCAGTGCGGGGGCCAAAGATACGCAGTATTTT | TRBV11-2 | - | TRBJ2-3 | -
CASSLQVGAHEQFF | TGTGCCAGCAGCTTACAAGTGGGGGCCCATGAGCAGTTCTTC | TRBV5-4 | - | TRBJ2-1 | -
CASGGETQYF | TGTGCCAGCGGGGGGGAGACCCAGTACTTC | TRBV2 | - | TRBJ2-5 | -
CASSMGQGGQETQYF | TGTGCCAGTAGTATGGGACAGGGTGGGCAAGAGACCCAGTACTTC | TRBV19 | TRBD1 | TRBJ2-5 | -
CASSLGLARDTEAFF | TGCGCCAGCAGCCTGGGACTGGCGAGGGACACTGAAGCTTTCTTT | TRBV4-1 | - | TRBJ1-1 | -
CASSLQSGGADTQYF | TGTGCCAGCAGCTTACAAAGCGGGGGGGCGGATACGCAGTATTTT | TRBV7-2 | TRBD2 | TRBJ2-3 | few
CASSFSGGVGYF | TGTGCCAGCAGTTTCTCAGGGGGCGTTGGTTACTTC | TRBV28 | TRBD1 | TRBJ2-4 | -
CASSDLTGGTEAFF | TGTGCCAGCAGTGATTTGACAGGGGGCACTGAAGCTTTCTTT | TRBV2 | TRBD1 | TRBJ1-1 | once
CASSYSQGTDTQYF | TGTGCCAGCAGTTACTCTCAGGGAACAGATACGCAGTATTTT | TRBV6-6 | - | TRBJ2-3 | -
CASSLAASSYNSPLHF | TGTGCCAGCAGCCTGGCGGCGAGCTCCTATAATTCACCCCTCCACTTT | TRBV21-1 | - | TRBJ1-6 | -
CASTGIRYGYTF | TGTGCCAGCACAGGCATACGATATGGCTACACCTTC | TRBV6-1 | - | TRBJ1-2 | -
CAWRVRGGNTEAFF | TGTGCCTGGAGGGTCCGGGGGGGGAACACTGAAGCTTTCTTT | TRBV30 | - | TRBJ1-1 | -